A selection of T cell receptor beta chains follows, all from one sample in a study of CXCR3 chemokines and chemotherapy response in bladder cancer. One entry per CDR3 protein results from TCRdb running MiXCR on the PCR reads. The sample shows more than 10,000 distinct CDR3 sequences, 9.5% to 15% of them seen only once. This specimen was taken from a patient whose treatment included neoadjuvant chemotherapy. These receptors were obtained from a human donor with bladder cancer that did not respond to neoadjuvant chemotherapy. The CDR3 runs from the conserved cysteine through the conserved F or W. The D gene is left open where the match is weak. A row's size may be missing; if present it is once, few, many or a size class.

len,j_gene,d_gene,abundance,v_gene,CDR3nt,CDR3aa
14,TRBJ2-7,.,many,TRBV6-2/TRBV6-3,TGTGCCACCATCCCTTGGGACACAACCTACGAGCAGTACTTC,CATIPWDTTYEQYF
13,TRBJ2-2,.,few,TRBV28,TGTGCCAGCGCAGCGACCTTCACCGGGGAGCTGTTTTTT,CASAATFTGELFF
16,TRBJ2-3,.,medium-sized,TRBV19,TGTGCCAGTAGTACCCTAGCTAGGGGGGGCACAGATACGCAGTATTTT,CASSTLARGGTDTQYF
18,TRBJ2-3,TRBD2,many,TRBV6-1,TGTGCCAGCAGTGAAGTGGGACTAGCGGGGTTACTAACAGATACGCAGTATTTT,CASSEVGLAGLLTDTQYF
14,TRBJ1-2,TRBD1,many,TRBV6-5,TGTGCCAGCAGTTACAGGACAGGGTTTTATGGCTACACCTTC,CASSYRTGFYGYTF
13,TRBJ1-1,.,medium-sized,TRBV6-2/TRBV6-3,TGTGCCAGCACCCCCGGGTCGGACACTGAAGCTTTCTTT,CASTPGSDTEAFF
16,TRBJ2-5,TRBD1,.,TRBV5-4,TGTGCCAGCAGCCCGGGACAGGGAGGACGGCAAGAGACCCAGTACTTC,CASSPGQGGRQETQYF
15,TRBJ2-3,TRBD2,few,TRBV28,TGTGCCAGCAGTGGGGCTAGCGGGAGCACAGATACGCAGTATTTT,CASSGASGSTDTQYF
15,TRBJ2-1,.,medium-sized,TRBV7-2,TGTGCCAGCAGCTTAGAAGAGGCAGTCTACAATGAGCAGTTCTTC,CASSLEEAVYNEQFF
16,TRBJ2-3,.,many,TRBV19,TGTGCCAGTAGTGGAACATCCAGGGATGGCACAGATACGCAGTATTTT,CASSGTSRDGTDTQYF
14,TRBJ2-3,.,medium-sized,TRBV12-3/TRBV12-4,TGTGCCAGCAGCCCTGGACAGTACACAGATACGCAGTATTTT,CASSPGQYTDTQYF
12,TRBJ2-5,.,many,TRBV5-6,TGTGCCAGCAGCTTTTTGACGGAGACCCAGTACTTC,CASSFLTETQYF
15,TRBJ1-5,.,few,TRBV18,TGTGCCAGCTCACCCGGTCAGGGGAGTAATCAGCCCCAGCATTTT,CASSPGQGSNQPQHF
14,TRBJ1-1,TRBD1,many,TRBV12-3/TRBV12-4,TGTGCCAGCAGTTTAGGACAGGGGAACACTGAAGCTTTCTTT,CASSLGQGNTEAFF
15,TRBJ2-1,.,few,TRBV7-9,TGTGCCAGCAGCCCGCGGGACATATGGTCCAATGAGCAGTTCTTC,CASSPRDIWSNEQFF
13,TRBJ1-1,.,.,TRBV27,TGTGCCAGCAGCTCAGGGTTGGGCACTGAAGCTTTCTTT,CASSSGLGTEAFF
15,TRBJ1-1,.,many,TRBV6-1,TGTGCCAGCAGTTCTGGGGCCTCCGGGAACACTGAAGCTTTCTTT,CASSSGASGNTEAFF
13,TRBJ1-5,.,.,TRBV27,TGTGCCAGCAGTTTATCGAACTATCAGCCCCAGCATTTT,CASSLSNYQPQHF
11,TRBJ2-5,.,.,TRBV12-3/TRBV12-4,TGTGCCAGCAGCGACTCGGAGACCCAGTACTTC,CASSDSETQYF
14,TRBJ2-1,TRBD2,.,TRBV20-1,TGCAGTGCTGCGCCTAGCGGGAGTCTGAATGAGCAGTTCTTC,CSAAPSGSLNEQFF
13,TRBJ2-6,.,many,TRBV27,TGTGCCAGCAGGTTTACGGGGGCCAACGTCCTGACTTTC,CASRFTGANVLTF
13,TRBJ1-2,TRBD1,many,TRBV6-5,TGTGCCAGCACCGACGCTTTCAGGGGGGGCTACACCTTC,CASTDAFRGGYTF
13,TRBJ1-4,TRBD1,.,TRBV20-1,TGCAGTGCTCCCGGACAGGGGGTTGAAAAACTGTTTTTT,CSAPGQGVEKLFF
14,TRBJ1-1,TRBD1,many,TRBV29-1,TGCAGCGTAACAGGGGGCGGGGGGAACACTGAAGCTTTCTTT,CSVTGGGGNTEAFF
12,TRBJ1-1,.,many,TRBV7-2,TGTGCCAGCAGCTTTTATTTGGGGGAGGCTTTCTTT,CASSFYLGEAFF
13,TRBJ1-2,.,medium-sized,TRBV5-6,TGTGCCAGCAGCTTTGGCCACGTCTATGGCTACACCTTC,CASSFGHVYGYTF
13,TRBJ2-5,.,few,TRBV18,TGTGCCAGCTCATCCGGGACACAAGAGACCCAGTACTTC,CASSSGTQETQYF
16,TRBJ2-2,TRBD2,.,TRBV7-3,TGTGCCAGCAGCCTTAATAGCGGGGGCCGGGTCGGGGAGCTGTTTTTT,CASSLNSGGRVGELFF
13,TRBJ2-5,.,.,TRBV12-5,TGTGCTAGTGTCCTCGACATTCAAGAGACCCAGTACTTC,CASVLDIQETQYF